The 24 T cell receptor beta chains below come from one sample, sequenced in a study of T cells in Graves' hyperthyroidism and ophthalmopathy. Amplification targeted TCR beta CDR3 regions from RNA transcripts. RT-PCR in the first round (using the HTBI primer set) targeted the TCR CDR3. Via MiXCR, TCRdb re-called the multiplex PCR reads, giving one row per CDR3 protein. Of hundreds of thousands of distinct CDR3 sequences in the sample, less than 15% were seen once. The material sequenced was blood. The receptors stem from a woman younger than 35 with Graves' hyperthyroidism.

Worth noting for this clonotype: With a much larger clone just one base away, this may be a read error. The rearrangement joins TRBV7-2 to TRBJ2-5, with a possible D match to TRBD1 (6 bases). This CDR3 is built from 16 residues. CDR1 is SGHTA and CDR2 is FQGNSA in the germline V gene. For the CDR3, the DNA is TGTGCCAGCAGCCCGATCGGGGCCCGGGGACAAGAGATCCAGTACTTC. Amino acid sequence: CASSPIGARGQEIQYF.

The chain is built from TRBV9 and TRBJ2-1; unclear D gene. This CDR3 is built from 12 residues. Trimming took off 4 bases at V and 6 bases at J, with 8 bases between the two ends. The germline CDR1 and CDR2 sequences are SGDLS and YYNGEE. CDR3 nucleotide sequence: TGTGCCAGCAGCCAACAAGTCAATGAGCAGTTCTTC. This encodes CASSQQVNEQFF.

This rearrangement joins TRBV15 to TRBJ2-2; 9 bases are shared with TRBD1. This CDR3 comprises 15 residues. Trimming removed 5 bases from V and 1 base from J; junction bases left unmatched: 2. CDR1 and CDR2 from the germline V gene are LNHNV and YYDKDF (reference sequence). This CDR3 is CATSEDRGNTGELFF. The CDR3 DNA follows: TGTGCCACCAGCGAGGACAGGGGGAACACCGGGGAGCTGTTTTTT.

The V and J genes are TRBV30 and TRBJ1-2; 11 bases agree with TRBD1. After removal of 4 bases from V and 10 bases from J, the junction contained 14 bases not matched to a gene. The germline V gene has CDR1 GTSNPN and CDR2 SVGIG (reference sequence). The CDR3 length is 15 residues. The CDR3 loop is CAWNTGTGGRLDYTF. DNA for the CDR3: TGTGCCTGGAACACAGGGACAGGGGGTCGATTGGACTACACCTTC.

This clonotype has a count of ten or more. CDR3 sequence (DNA): TGCAGTGCTAGAATGCGGGAGGCCGGGGAGCTGTTTTTT. Translating it yields CSARMREAGELFF. The chain couples TRBV20-1 to TRBJ2-2; TRBD2 aligns across 8 bases. V shed 2 bases, J shed 6 bases, and the junction held 2 bases outside the gene matches. Germline V gives CDR1 DFQATT, CDR2 SNEGSKA (reference sequence). The CDR3 totals 13 residues.

The rearrangement uses TRBV7-2 and TRBJ2-1, with D possibly matching TRBD1 (5 bases). The CDR3 is 17 amino acids. The V end was cut by 2 bases, the J end by 1 base, with 15 bases between. Germline V CDR1 and CDR2: SGHTA, FQGNSA. CDR3 region: CASSLRTTRQSYNEQFF. CDR3 DNA: TGTGCCAGCAGCTTAAGGACAACAAGGCAGTCCTACAATGAGCAGTTCTTC.

The rearrangement joins TRBV7-8 to TRBJ1-2, with unresolved D. There are 13 residues in the CDR3. V shed 1 base and J shed 8 bases, with 11 bases lying between them. Germline V gene data show CDR1 as SGHVS and CDR2 as FQNEAQ. The CDR3 here is CASSLGTDRGYTF. The CDR3 coding sequence is TGTGCCAGCAGCTTAGGTACAGATCGGGGCTACACCTTC.

This clonotype was picked up a small number of times. The V call is TRBV3-1, the J call TRBJ2-7; tentatively, D is TRBD1 (6 bases). Trimming stripped 3 bases from V and 3 bases from J, with 18 bases between. This CDR3 is built from 16 residues. Germline CDR1 LGHDT, CDR2 YNNKEL (reference sequence). The CDR3 sequence is CASSHHKGTYFYEQYF. The DNA for the CDR3 is TGTGCCAGCAGCCATCATAAAGGGACATATTTCTACGAGCAGTACTTC.

This clonotype was picked up many times. The rearrangement joins TRBV27 to TRBJ2-1; D is unclear. Germline V gene sequence: CDR1 MNHEY, CDR2 SMNVEV (reference sequence). The V end lost 5 bases, the J end lost 0 bases, and 8 bases lay between the germline ends. The CDR3 extends over 14 amino acids. CDR3: CASSADSSYNEQFF. CDR3 coding DNA: TGTGCCAGCAGTGCAGATAGCTCCTACAATGAGCAGTTCTTC.

This clonotype was seen a few times. The chain has TRBV3-1 and TRBJ2-2, with TRBD2 matching 8 bases. The CDR3 runs 16 residues. CDR1 and CDR2 from the germline V gene are LGHDT and YNNKEL (reference sequence). Trimming removed 7 bases from V and 4 bases from J; junction bases left unmatched: 11. The DNA of the CDR3 is TGTGCCAGCACTCCTAATGTAGCGGGATTCACCGGGGAGCTGTTTTTT. Protein: CASTPNVAGFTGELFF.

This clonotype was observed at least ten times. This chain joins TRBV3-1 and TRBJ1-1; TRBD1 is a possible D gene (5 bases). The germline V gene has CDR1 LGHDT and CDR2 YNNKEL (reference sequence). V lost 1 base and J lost 4, with 7 bases in between. The CDR3 runs 13 residues. The CDR3 sequence: CASSQVRGTEAFF. CDR3 nucleotides: TGTGCCAGCAGCCAAGTGAGGGGCACTGAAGCTTTCTTT.

There are many counts of this clonotype. V usage is TRBV7-2 and J usage is TRBJ2-3, with 7 bases identical to TRBD1. The CDR3 sequence is 13 residues long. The germline V gene encodes CDR1 SGHTA and CDR2 FQGNSA. V trimming: 4 bases; J trimming: 10 bases; junction bases outside the gene matches: 8. For the CDR3, the DNA is TGTGCCAGCAGCTCGGAACAGGGGATCGCGCAGTATTTT. This codes for CASSSEQGIAQYF.

V is TRBV7-2 and J is TRBJ2-5; perhaps TRBD2 as D (7 bases). The germline V gene encodes CDR1 SGHTA and CDR2 FQGNSA. The CDR3 totals 13 residues. Between the trimmed V and J ends, which lost 6 bases and 5 bases, there was a span of 13 bases. CDR3 in amino acids: CASRKGGGETQYF. As DNA, the CDR3 is TGTGCCAGCAGAAAGGGGGGGGGGGAGACCCAGTACTTC. Full variable domain (missing parts from reference TRBV7-2 and TRBJ2-5): GAGVSQSPSNKVTEKGKDVELRCDPISGHTALYWYRQSLGQGLEFLIYFQGNSAPDKSGLPSDRFSAERTGGSVSTLTIQRTQQEDSAVYLCASRKGGGETQYFGPGTRLLVL.

This CDR3 reads CATGTLGGEQYF. As DNA, the CDR3 is TGTGCCACGGGGACCCTAGGGGGCGAGCAGTACTTC. V usage is TRBV6-1 and J usage is TRBJ2-7; maybe TRBD1 (6 bases). V lost 10 bases to trimming and J lost 6 bases, with 16 bases between them. Germline V gene data show CDR1 as MNHNS and CDR2 as SASEGT. This CDR3 is built from 12 residues.

This clonotype was found many times. V gene TRBV28 combines with J gene TRBJ2-3, with TRBD1 matching over 7 bases. This CDR3 contains 14 residues. V trimming: 6 bases; J trimming: 3 bases; junction bases outside the gene matches: 6. CDR1 and CDR2 from the germline V gene are MDHEN and SYDVKM. CDR3 in DNA: TGTGCCAGCAGCCCGGACAGGTTGACAGATACGCAGTATTTT. It specifies CASSPDRLTDTQYF.

This clonotype was seen a handful of times. This rearrangement joins TRBV3-1 to TRBJ2-6, with a tentative D call TRBD2 (6 bases). The CDR3 sequence is 18 residues long. Germline V gene lookup returns CDR1 LGHDT and CDR2 YNNKEL (reference sequence). V lost 1 base and J 0 bases, leaving 13 bases between the germline ends. The CDR3 DNA sequence: TGTGCCAGCAGCCAAGTCCTCCAGCGGGTCTCTGGGGCCAACGTCCTGACTTTC. Translated: CASSQVLQRVSGANVLTF.

This clonotype was found many times. This chain links TRBV2 with TRBJ2-1; D call uncertain. Germline V gives CDR1 SNHLY, CDR2 FYNNEI. CDR3 length: 13 residues. Trimming shortened V by 0 bases and J by 6 bases, and 6 bases separated the two germline ends. The CDR3 sequence: CASSEATSNEQFF. The CDR3 DNA reads TGTGCCAGCAGTGAAGCAACTTCCAATGAGCAGTTCTTC.

There are many counts of this clonotype. This chain joins TRBV28 and TRBJ2-7; D perhaps matches TRBD1 (6 bases). The V end lost 5 bases, the J end lost 1 base, and 18 bases lay between the germline ends. CDR3 size: 16 residues. Looked up from germline, CDR1 is MDHEN and CDR2 is SYDVKM. The CDR3 spells CASSPPQGHKSYEQYF. CDR3 coding DNA: TGTGCCAGCAGTCCCCCACAGGGACATAAGTCCTACGAGCAGTACTTC.

This clonotype came up many times. The chain uses TRBV6-1 and TRBJ2-7; D remains ambiguous. CDR1 is MNHNS, CDR2 SASEGT, per germline. The CDR3 is 13 residues long. Trimming cost V 5 bases and J 0 bases, with 8 bases left between them. This CDR3 reads CASSMIHSYEQYF. CDR3 coding DNA: TGTGCCAGCAGTATGATACACTCCTACGAGCAGTACTTC.

This clonotype was detected ten times or more. A junction boundary mismatches the germline segment, possibly from a read error. The chain links TRBV20-1 to TRBJ2-1; tentative D call: TRBD2 (6 bases). Germline CDR1 reads DFQATT; CDR2 reads SNEGSKA (reference sequence). This CDR3 region has 13 residues. The CDR3 reads CSASRDSDNEQFF. CDR3 nucleotides: TGCAGTGCTAGTAGGGACTCCGACAATGAGCAGTTCTTC.

This chain links TRBV7-9 with TRBJ2-7; 8 bases line up with TRBD1. The CDR3 loop spans 15 amino acids. Germline CDR1 is SEHNR and CDR2 is FQNEAQ (reference sequence). The junction had 5 bases not matched to a gene; V was cut back by 1 base and J by 3 bases. Written as DNA, the CDR3 is TGTGCCAGCAGCTTAGGCTTACAGGGGGTCTACGAGCAGTACTTC. It translates to CASSLGLQGVYEQYF.

This chain joins TRBV4-2 and TRBJ1-2; D is unclear. Germline CDR1 reads LGHNA; CDR2 reads YNFKEQ. The V end lost 1 base, the J end lost 3 bases, and 12 bases lay between the germline ends. This CDR3 region has 15 residues. CDR3 bases: TGTGCCAGCAGCCAAGGCAAGGCGCGGGACTATGGCTACACCTTC. It encodes CASSQGKARDYGYTF.

The rearrangement links TRBV30 to TRBJ2-1; unclear D gene. V was cut by 4 bases and J by 5 bases, with 12 bases left in between. Germline-derived CDR1 and CDR2 are GTSNPN and SVGIG (reference sequence). The CDR3 loop spans 13 amino acids. In DNA, the CDR3 is TGTGCCTGGACTAGGATACACCACAATGAGCAGTTCTTC. Residues: CAWTRIHHNEQFF.

In its sample, this clonotype was seen a few times. The J gene is TRBJ2-2, the V gene TRBV20-1, with D possibly matching TRBD1 (6 bases). The length of the CDR3 is 15 residues. CDR1 and CDR2 (germline): DFQATT, SNEGSKA (reference sequence). V was shortened by 0 bases and J by 5 bases, with 13 bases between the two germline ends. CDR3 region: CSARDRHRATGELFF. CDR3 DNA: TGCAGTGCTAGAGATAGACACAGGGCTACCGGGGAGCTGTTTTTT.